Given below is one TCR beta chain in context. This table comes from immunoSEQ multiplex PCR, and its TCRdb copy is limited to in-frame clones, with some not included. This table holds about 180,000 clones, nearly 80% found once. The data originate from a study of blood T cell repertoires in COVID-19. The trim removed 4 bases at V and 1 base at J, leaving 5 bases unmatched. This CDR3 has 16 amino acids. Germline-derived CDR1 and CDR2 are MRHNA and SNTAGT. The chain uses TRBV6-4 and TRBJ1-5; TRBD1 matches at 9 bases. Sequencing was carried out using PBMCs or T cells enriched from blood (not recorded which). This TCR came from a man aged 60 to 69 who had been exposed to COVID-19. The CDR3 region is CASSAVDRGSNQPQHF. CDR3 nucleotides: TGTGCCAGCAGTGCCGTCGACAGGGGGAGCAATCAGCCCCAGCATTTT.